The 27 T cell receptor beta chains listed next were all sequenced from one sample in a study of blood T cell repertoires in COVID-19. Measured with immunoSEQ multiplex PCR; TCRdb has only the in-frame clones, and not every one. The sample records about 59,000 clones, 65% to 90% being singletons. The specimen was peripheral blood. The receptors here all came from a woman over 75 with active or convalescent COVID-19.

The rearrangement links TRBV11-2 to TRBJ2-5, with D possibly TRBD2 on 6 matching bases. The germline CDR1 and CDR2 sequences are SGHAT and FQNNGV. This CDR3 comprises 15 residues. V lost 5 bases and J lost 1, with 14 bases in between. For the CDR3, the DNA is TGTGCCAGCAGCCGCCCCGGAGGGGCCCAAGAGACCCAGTACTTC. Protein product: CASSRPGGAQETQYF. Full variable domain (rest looked up from reference TRBV11-2 and TRBJ2-5): EAGVAQSPRYKIIEKRQSVAFWCNPISGHATLYWYQQILGQGPKLLIQFQNNGVVDDSQLPKDRFSAERLKGVDSTLKIQPAKLEDSAVYLCASSRPGGAQETQYFGPGTRLLVL.

V usage is TRBV15 and J usage is TRBJ1-3, with 7 bases aligning to TRBD1. The germline CDR1 and CDR2 sequences are LNHNV and YYDKDF (reference sequence). This CDR3 region has 16 residues. J gave up 0 bases and V 2 bases, and 4 bases lay outside the gene matches. CDR3 DNA: TGTGCCACCAGCAGACAGGGGGTTCCCTCTGGAAACACCATATATTTT. Its protein product is CATSRQGVPSGNTIYF.

The chain employs TRBV4-2 and TRBJ2-5; 8 bases are a match to TRBD1. CDR1 is LGHNA, CDR2 YNFKEQ, per germline. Losses at the gene ends were 0 bases for V and 5 bases for J; bases not matched to a gene: 5. The CDR3 runs 15 residues. The CDR3 sequence: CASSQDGQGRETQYF. CDR3 nucleotide sequence: TGTGCCAGCAGCCAAGACGGACAGGGTCGGGAGACCCAGTACTTC.

J is TRBJ1-2 and V is TRBV27; D is uncertain. In germline, CDR1 is MNHEY, CDR2 SMNVEV (reference sequence). V lost 3 bases to trimming and J lost 5 bases, with 10 bases between them. This CDR3 has 13 residues. The CDR3 sequence: CASSFRKLYGYTF. CDR3 DNA: TGTGCCAGCAGTTTCAGGAAATTGTATGGCTACACCTTC.

The chain links TRBV3-1 (or the pseudogene TRBV3-2) to TRBJ2-4; perhaps TRBD2 as D (6 bases). Trimming removed 2 bases at V and 12 bases at J, with 20 bases between. CDR1 and CDR2 (germline): LGHDT, YNNKEL (reference sequence). This CDR3 region has 15 residues. The CDR3 nucleotides are TGTGCCAGCAGCCAATCCGGGACTGTCCGTTGGCATCAGTACTTC. Amino acid sequence: CASSQSGTVRWHQYF.

The rearrangement links TRBV7-2 to TRBJ1-5, with TRBD1 identical over 9 bases. V lost 0 bases, J lost 6 bases, and 6 bases stayed unmatched. This CDR3 is 16 amino acids long. Germline assignment: CDR1 SGHTA and CDR2 FQGNSA. This CDR3 reads CASSLAHGQGFQPQHF. The CDR3 DNA is TGTGCCAGCAGCTTAGCGCACGGACAGGGGTTTCAGCCCCAGCATTTT.

The rearrangement joins TRBV5-1 to TRBJ1-5, with a tentative D call TRBD1 (6 bases). CDR1 SGHRS and CDR2 YFSETQ come from the germline V gene. Trimming removed 2 bases from V and 8 bases from J, with 14 bases in between. This CDR3 region has 14 residues. DNA of the CDR3: TGCGCCAGCAGCTTACAGGGTTTAAAGGAGCCCCAGCATTTT. Protein sequence: CASSLQGLKEPQHF.

The J gene is TRBJ2-5, the V gene TRBV5-4; possible D gene TRBD1, 6 bases. Trimming cost V 1 base and J 2 bases, with 12 bases left between them. The CDR3 spans 15 residues. CDR1 SGHNT and CDR2 YYREEE come from the germline V gene (reference sequence). For the CDR3, the DNA is TGTGCCAGCAGCTTGACCCAGGGGAGTCAAGAGACCCAGTACTTC. It is translated as CASSLTQGSQETQYF.

J is TRBJ2-5 and V is TRBV5-4; 7 bases map to TRBD1. The CDR3 contains 15 residues. Looked up from germline, CDR1 is SGHNT and CDR2 is YYREEE (reference sequence). Germline trimming cut 4 bases from V and 3 bases from J; bases unmatched to any gene: 9. The CDR3 is CASSPSGTEKETQYF. The CDR3 coding sequence is TGTGCCAGCAGCCCGTCAGGGACAGAGAAAGAGACCCAGTACTTC.

V is TRBV7-2 and J is TRBJ2-5, with 9 bases identical to TRBD2. Per the germline V gene, CDR1 is SGHTA and CDR2 is FQGNSA. This CDR3 contains 15 residues. J gave up 6 bases and V 5 bases, and 10 bases lay outside the gene matches. The CDR3 is CASSPNAGGRKTQYF. For the CDR3, the DNA is TGTGCCAGCAGCCCGAACGCGGGGGGGCGTAAGACCCAGTACTTC.

The chain employs TRBV19 and TRBJ1-2; 11 bases fit TRBD1. Germline V CDR1 and CDR2: LNHDA, SQIVND (reference sequence). Trimming cost V 4 bases and J 4 bases; bases outside gene matches: 8. The length of the CDR3 is 16 residues. In DNA form, the CDR3 reads TGTGCCAGTAGTACCGGACAGGGGGCATCCCTCTATGGCTACACCTTC. It specifies CASSTGQGASLYGYTF.

In this sample, this clone turned up a few times. The rearrangement uses TRBV19 and TRBJ1-1, with no clear D. Germline CDR1 LNHDA, CDR2 SQIVND (reference sequence). The CDR3 has 11 residues. V was pared by 7 bases and J by 1 base, with 4 bases between. The CDR3 bases are TGTGCCAGTATCTCGAACACTGAAGCTTTCTTT. This translates into CASISNTEAFF.

This clone showed up just a few times. The chain combines TRBV11-2 with TRBJ2-7; TRBD2 matches 8 bases. V shed 5 bases and J 2 bases; nucleotides not matched to a gene: 8. Germline values: CDR1 SGHAT, CDR2 FQNNGV. The CDR3 covers 15 residues. The CDR3 loop is CASSPTGGGTYEQYF. The CDR3 DNA follows: TGTGCCAGCAGCCCCACTGGCGGGGGGACCTACGAGCAGTACTTC.

The chain uses TRBV10-3 and TRBJ2-7, with 13 bases fitting TRBD2. There are 14 residues in the CDR3. J gave up 3 bases and V 6 bases, and 2 bases lay outside the gene matches. Germline V lookup: CDR1 ENHRY, CDR2 SYGVKD. Written as DNA, the CDR3 is TGTGCCATCAGAGGGACTAGCGGGGACTACGAGCAGTACTTC. This encodes CAIRGTSGDYEQYF.

This chain connects TRBV18 to TRBJ2-1; 7 bases line up with TRBD2. V lost 0 bases and J lost 4; bases outside the gene matches: 6. Germline CDR1 is KGHSH and CDR2 is LQKENI. This CDR3 has 16 amino acids. The DNA for the CDR3 is TGTGCCAGCTCACCACCAAGCGGGGCGATTTACAATGAGCAGTTCTTC. It is translated as CASSPPSGAIYNEQFF.

The V call is TRBV19, the J call TRBJ2-5, with 7 bases lining up with TRBD1. The CDR3 runs to 15 residues. Germline assignment: CDR1 LNHDA and CDR2 SQIVND (reference sequence). V trimming: 5 bases; J trimming: 5 bases; junction bases outside the gene matches: 11. CDR3 DNA: TGTGCCAGTAGTCCCCGGACAGGCGGCGGGGAGACCCAGTACTTC. Protein: CASSPRTGGGETQYF.

The chain carries TRBV6-6 and TRBJ1-6, with 7 bases fitting TRBD1. J gave up 8 bases and V 6 bases, and 13 bases lay outside the gene matches. The CDR3 totals 16 residues. Germline-derived CDR1 and CDR2 are MNHNY and SVGAGI (reference sequence). Here the CDR3 DNA reads TGTGCCAGCAGCAATTTCAGGGGGAGGAGGGATTCACCCCTCCACTTT. Its translation: CASSNFRGRRDSPLHF.

This sequence joins TRBV19 and TRBJ1-4, with D unclear. The CDR3 loop spans 13 amino acids. V was clipped by 1 base and J by 12 bases, with 12 bases between them. The germline V gene encodes CDR1 LNHDA and CDR2 SQIVND (reference sequence). CDR3 region: CASSIGTTSELFF. The CDR3 bases are TGTGCCAGTAGTATAGGAACCACCTCGGAACTGTTTTTT. The full variable domain, its missing parts supplied by reference TRBV19 and TRBJ1-4, is DGGITQSPKYLFRKEGQNVTLSCEQNLNHDAMYWYRQDPGQGLRLIYYSQIVNDFQKGDIAEGYSVSREKKESFPLTVTSAQKNPTAFYLCASSIGTTSELFFGSGTQLSVL.

The rearrangement links TRBV11-2 to TRBJ1-1; a possible D gene is TRBD1 (5 bases). Deletions cut 1 base from V and 1 base from J, with 7 bases between. Germline-derived CDR1 and CDR2 are SGHAT and FQNNGV. This CDR3 has 14 residues. The CDR3 loop is CASSLGGGNTEAFF. The CDR3 DNA reads as TGTGCCAGCAGCTTAGGGGGGGGGAACACTGAAGCTTTCTTT.

The J gene is TRBJ1-2, the V gene TRBV6-2 or TRBV6-3; D possibly corresponds to TRBD1 (6 bases). From germline, CDR1 is MNHEY and CDR2 SVGEGT. This CDR3 has 14 residues. Trimming left V 5 bases short and J 4 bases short, with 14 bases between. This CDR3 is CASSRRGGSYGYTF. In nucleotides, the CDR3 is TGTGCCAGCAGTCGCAGGGGTGGAAGCTATGGCTACACCTTC.

The chain has TRBV4-3 and TRBJ2-1; TRBD2 aligns across 8 bases. V shed 0 bases and J 4 bases; nucleotides not matched to a gene: 8. This CDR3 comprises 17 residues. Germline values: CDR1 LGHNA, CDR2 YSLEER. The CDR3 loop is CASSQEWRGAIYNEQFF. CDR3 sequence (DNA): TGCGCCAGCAGCCAAGAATGGCGGGGGGCCATTTACAATGAGCAGTTCTTC.

The V call is TRBV18, the J call TRBJ2-5; D is ambiguous. Germline CDR1 reads KGHSH; CDR2 reads LQKENI. The CDR3 loop spans 12 amino acids. Trimming took off 6 bases at V and 3 bases at J, with 8 bases between the two ends. The CDR3 here is CASSRPEETQYF. CDR3 bases: TGTGCCAGCTCCCGCCCAGAAGAGACCCAGTACTTC.

The chain employs TRBV3-1 (or the pseudogene TRBV3-2) and TRBJ2-5; D remains unclear. Trimming pared 4 bases from V and 3 bases from J, leaving 12 bases between. The germline CDR1 and CDR2 sequences are LGHDT and YNNKEL (reference sequence). The CDR3 runs 14 residues. In DNA form, the CDR3 reads TGTGCCAGCAGCCCCCAGGCGTTAGAAGAGACCCAGTACTTC. This gives the protein CASSPQALEETQYF.

V is TRBV6-5 and J is TRBJ1-6, with TRBD1 matching 9 bases. This CDR3 has 15 residues. The germline V gene encodes CDR1 MNHEY and CDR2 SVGAGI. V lost 5 bases to trimming and J lost 6 bases; unmatched junction nucleotides: 5. The CDR3 nucleotides are TGTGCCAGCAGTACCGGGACAGGGATTAATTCACCCCTCCACTTT. It is translated as CASSTGTGINSPLHF.

The chain employs TRBV5-8 and TRBJ2-7; 9 nucleotides agree with TRBD1. Unmatched junction bases numbered 10, after V lost 3 bases and J lost 3 bases. This CDR3 contains 16 residues. From germline, CDR1 is SGHTS and CDR2 YDEGEE. CDR3 in amino acids: CASSWDPGQGFYEQYF. The CDR3 bases are TGTGCCAGCAGCTGGGATCCGGGACAGGGTTTCTACGAGCAGTACTTC.

This clone came up a few times. The chain combines TRBV5-6 with TRBJ2-3; 7 nucleotides align to TRBD1. V was pared by 1 base and J by 1 base, with 3 bases of the junction left unmatched. CDR1 is SGHDT, CDR2 YYEEEE, per germline. The CDR3 consists of 15 residues. CDR3 DNA sequence: TGTGCCAGCAGCTTGATAGGGGGCGGCACAGATACGCAGTATTTT. This translates into CASSLIGGGTDTQYF.

This chain's CDR3 is CASSSQGSVMNTEAFF. The CDR3 nucleotides are TGTGCCAGCAGTTCACAGGGTTCCGTTATGAACACTGAAGCTTTCTTT. The V and J genes are TRBV6-2 or TRBV6-3 and TRBJ1-1; the D gene is possibly TRBD1 (6 bases). CDR1 and CDR2 (germline): MNHEY, SVGEGT. Trimming removed 4 bases from V and 0 bases from J, with 15 bases in between. The CDR3 loop spans 16 amino acids.